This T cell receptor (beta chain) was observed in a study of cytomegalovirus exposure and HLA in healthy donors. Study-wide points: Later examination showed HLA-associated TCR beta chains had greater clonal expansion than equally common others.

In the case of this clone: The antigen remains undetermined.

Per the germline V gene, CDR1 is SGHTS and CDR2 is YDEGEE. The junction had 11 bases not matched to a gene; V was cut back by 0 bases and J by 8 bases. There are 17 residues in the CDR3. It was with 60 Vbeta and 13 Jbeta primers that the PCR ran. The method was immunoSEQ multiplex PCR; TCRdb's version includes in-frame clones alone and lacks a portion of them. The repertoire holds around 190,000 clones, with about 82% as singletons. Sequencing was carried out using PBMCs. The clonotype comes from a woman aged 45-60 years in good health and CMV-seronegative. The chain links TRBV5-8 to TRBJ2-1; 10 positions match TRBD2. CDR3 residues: CASSLATSGMRGDEQFF. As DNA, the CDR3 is TGTGCCAGCAGCTTGGCCACTAGCGGGATGAGGGGCGATGAGCAGTTCTTC.